A selection of T cell receptor beta chains follows, all from one sample in a study of cytomegalovirus exposure and HLA in healthy donors. Repertoires were generated with immunoSEQ multiplex PCR, while TCRdb's copy carries only in-frame clones and drops some. The sample shows around 150,000 clones, roughly 80% of them seen only once. The specimen sequenced was PBMCs. The receptors derive from a woman aged 40 to 50 in good health and CMV-seropositive. Each CDR3 is given with its conserved first and last residue. The D gene is left open where the match is weak. Some rows mark clone size as missing; the rest say once, few, many or name a class of expanded clone.

TRBD1	TRBV29-1	NA	TRBJ1-4	TGCAGCGTGCGGGACAGTTATAATGAAAAACTGTTTTTT	CSVRDSYNEKLFF
NA	TRBV7-8	NA	TRBJ2-2	TGTGCCAGCAGCTTACCGCAGGGTTTCGCGAACACCGGGGAGCTGTTTTTT	CASSLPQGFANTGELFF
NA	TRBV28	NA	TRBJ1-6	TGTGCCAGCAGTTTACGGGGGGGTTATAATTCACCCCTCCACTTT	CASSLRGGYNSPLHF
NA	TRBV11-2	NA	TRBJ1-3	TGTGCCAGCAGCTCATTCGGGGGGTTCTCTGGAAACACCATATATTTT	CASSSFGGFSGNTIYF
NA	TRBV5-6	NA	TRBJ1-1	TGTGCCAGCAGCCCTAGGGGCAGGGGCCGGAACACTGAAGCTTTCTTT	CASSPRGRGRNTEAFF
TRBD2	TRBV5-1	few	TRBJ2-7	TGCGCCAGCAGCCGGACTAGCGGTGAATACGAGCAGTACTTC	CASSRTSGEYEQYF
NA	TRBV27	few	TRBJ2-6	TGTGCCAGCAGTTGGAGGGTTGGCTCTCTCTCTGGGGCCAACGTCCTGACTTTC	CASSWRVGSLSGANVLTF
TRBD2	TRBV6-5	NA	TRBJ2-7	TGTGCCAGCAGTTGGGTTGCGGGAGGGACGTACGAGCAGTACTTC	CASSWVAGGTYEQYF
NA	TRBV2	NA	TRBJ2-7	TGTGCCAGCAGTCTGGATGGGGGCTTTTACGAGCAGTACTTC	CASSLDGGFYEQYF
NA	TRBV5-8	NA	TRBJ1-1	TGTGCCAGCAGCCCATCAGGTTTCAACACTGAAGCTTTCTTT	CASSPSGFNTEAFF